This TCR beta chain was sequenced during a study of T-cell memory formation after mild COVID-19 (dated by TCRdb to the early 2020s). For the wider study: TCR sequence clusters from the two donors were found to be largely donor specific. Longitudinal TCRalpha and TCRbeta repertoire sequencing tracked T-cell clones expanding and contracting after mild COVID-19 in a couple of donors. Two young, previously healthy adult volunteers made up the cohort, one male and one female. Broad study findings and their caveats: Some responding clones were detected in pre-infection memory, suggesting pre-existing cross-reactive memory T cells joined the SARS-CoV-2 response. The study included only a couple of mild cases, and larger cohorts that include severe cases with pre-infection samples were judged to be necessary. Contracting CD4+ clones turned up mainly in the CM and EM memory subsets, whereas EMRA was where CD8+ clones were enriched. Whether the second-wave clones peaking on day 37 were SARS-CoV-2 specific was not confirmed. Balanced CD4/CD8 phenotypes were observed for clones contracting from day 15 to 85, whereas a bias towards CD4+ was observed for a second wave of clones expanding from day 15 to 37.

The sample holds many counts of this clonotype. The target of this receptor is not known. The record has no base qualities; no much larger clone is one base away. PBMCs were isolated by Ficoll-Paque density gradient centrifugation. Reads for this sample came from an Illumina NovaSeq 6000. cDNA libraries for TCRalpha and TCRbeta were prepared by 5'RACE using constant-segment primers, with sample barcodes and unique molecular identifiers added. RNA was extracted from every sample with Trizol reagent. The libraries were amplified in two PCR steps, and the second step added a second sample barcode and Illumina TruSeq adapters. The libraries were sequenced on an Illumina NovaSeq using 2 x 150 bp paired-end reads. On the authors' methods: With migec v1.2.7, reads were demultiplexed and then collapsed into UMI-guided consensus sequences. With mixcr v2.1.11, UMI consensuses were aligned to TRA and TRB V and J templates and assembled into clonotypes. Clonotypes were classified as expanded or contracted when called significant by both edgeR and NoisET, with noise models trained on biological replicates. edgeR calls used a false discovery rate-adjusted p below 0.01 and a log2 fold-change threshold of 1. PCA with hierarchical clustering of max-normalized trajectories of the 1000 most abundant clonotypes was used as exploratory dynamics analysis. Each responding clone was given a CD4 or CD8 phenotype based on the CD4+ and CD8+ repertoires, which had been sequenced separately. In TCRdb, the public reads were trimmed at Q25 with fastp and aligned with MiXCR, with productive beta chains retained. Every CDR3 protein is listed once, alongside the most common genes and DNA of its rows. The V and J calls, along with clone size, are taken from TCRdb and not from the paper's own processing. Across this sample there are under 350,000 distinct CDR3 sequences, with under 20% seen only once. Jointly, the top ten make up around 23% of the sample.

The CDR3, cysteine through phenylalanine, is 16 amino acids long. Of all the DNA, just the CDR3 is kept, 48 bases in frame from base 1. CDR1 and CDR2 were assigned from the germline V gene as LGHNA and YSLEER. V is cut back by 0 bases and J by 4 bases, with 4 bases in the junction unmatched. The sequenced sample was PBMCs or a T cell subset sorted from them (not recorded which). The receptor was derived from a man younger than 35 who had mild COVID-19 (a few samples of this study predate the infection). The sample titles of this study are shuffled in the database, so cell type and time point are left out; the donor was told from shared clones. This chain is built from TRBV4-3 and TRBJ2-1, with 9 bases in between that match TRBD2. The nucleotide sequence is TGCGCCAGCAGCCAAGATTCCGCGGGGGGGTACAATGAGCAGTTCTTC. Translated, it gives CASSQDSAGGYNEQFF.